This T cell receptor beta chain was captured in a study of shared clonotypes between healthy human individuals. None of the donors, who were healthy HIV-negative adults, had recently had acute infections or vaccinations. Using immunoSEQ multiplex PCR, the repertoire was profiled, and TCRdb retains in-frame clones only, with some absent. Here the sample spans some 1 million clones, under 80% being singletons. The V and J ends lost 10 bases and 2 bases respectively, with 30 bases between them. Germline CDR1 reads SGHDN; CDR2 reads FVKESK. The CDR3 has 19 amino acids. Material: memory CD4+ T cells sorted from blood. This sample's subset: CD45RA-negative fraction. The TCR originated in a man aged 18 to 29 in good health. The rearrangement links TRBV14 to TRBJ1-5, with D uncertain. CDR3 region: CATTWVGSVSSKGNQPQHF. The CDR3 nucleotides are TGTGCCACCACTTGGGTAGGGTCAGTAAGCAGTAAGGGCAATCAGCCCCAGCATTTT.